Below, one T cell receptor beta chain is given with its context. The source of the sample is a study of T cell changes during pregnancy in multiple sclerosis. Trimming removed 1 base from V and 5 bases from J, with 9 bases in between. The CDR3 contains 14 residues. From germline, CDR1 is MGHRA and CDR2 YSYEKL. Produced via immunoSEQ multiplex PCR; TCRdb's table is partial and in-frame only. The data show about 58,000 clones, 93% seen once. The receptor's source is a female donor with multiple sclerosis, enrolled in a pregnancy study. V gene TRBV4-1 combines with J gene TRBJ2-1; D ambiguous. This specimen was CD8+ T cells from peripheral blood mononuclear cells, taken in the second trimester of pregnancy. The DNA for the CDR3 is TGCGCCAGCAGCCAAGTTCTTTCAGACAATGAGCAGTTCTTC. Translated, it gives CASSQVLSDNEQFF.